Listed below are T cell receptor beta chains from one sample, sequenced in a study of post-analysis software for immune sequencing data. TCRdb passed the PCR reads through MiXCR, listing each CDR3 protein once. The sample lists some 890,000 distinct CDR3 sequences, around 53% occurring once. Specimen: blood. All receptors derive from a girl between 5 and 17 years old with multiple sclerosis. The CDR3 runs from the conserved cysteine through the conserved F or W. The order of the fields is V gene, clone size, J gene, D gene, CDR3 DNA, CDR3 protein. The D gene is left open where the match is weak. Size tells how often a clone was seen (once, few, many) or the class of an expanded clone, and some rows leave it out.

>TRBV10-3|NA|TRBJ1-1|NA
TGTGCCATCACCCACGGAGGGGGTGCTGAAGCTTTCTTT
CAITHGGGAEAFF
>TRBV29-1|many|TRBJ2-7|TRBD1
TGCAGCGTGGAGACAGGGGGCGGTTACGAGCAGTACTTC
CSVETGGGYEQYF
>TRBV6-6|NA|TRBJ1-5|NA
TGTGCCAGCAGTTACATATCGGCGGGGACTCGCAATCAGCCCCAGCATTTT
CASSYISAGTRNQPQHF
>TRBV6-5|NA|TRBJ2-7|NA
TGTGCCAGCAGTTACTCGATGAGTAGGGACCCCTACGAGCAGTACTTC
CASSYSMSRDPYEQYF
>TRBV3-1|few|TRBJ2-7|NA
TGTGCCAGCAGCCAAGCCGGGAGTGTCGACGAGCAGTACTTC
CASSQAGSVDEQYF
>TRBV2|NA|TRBJ2-3|TRBD2
TGTGCCAGCTCCCGGCTCGGAGCGGGAGTGGCAGATACGCAGTATTTT
CASSRLGAGVADTQYF
>TRBV2|NA|TRBJ1-4|NA
TGTGCCAGCAGTAGATGGACACGGGATGAAAAACTGTTTTTT
CASSRWTRDEKLFF
>TRBV4-1|NA|TRBJ2-5|TRBD2
TGCGCCAGCAGCCAGGGGAGGGCAGGGGGACTAGCGGGAGGTATGAAGACCCAGTACTTC
CASSQGRAGGLAGGMKTQYF
>TRBV10-3|NA|TRBJ1-1|NA
TGTGCCTCAAAGGCGGGAGTGAACACTGAAGCTTTCTTT
CASKAGVNTEAFF
>TRBV12-3/TRBV12-4|few|TRBJ1-2|TRBD1
TGTGCCAGCAGTTGGGACAGGGGGAGCGGCTACACCTTC
CASSWDRGSGYTF
>TRBV20-1|NA|TRBJ2-7|NA
TGCAGTGCAGCCAGGGCAGACGAGCAGTACTTC
CSAARADEQYF
>TRBV29-1|NA|TRBJ1-2|TRBD1
TGCAGCGTTGGAGACAGGGGGATAGATAGCTATGGCTACACCTTC
CSVGDRGIDSYGYTF
>TRBV7-8|NA|TRBJ2-4|TRBD1
TGTGCCAGCAGAGCCTTGGGGACAGGGGAGTGGGCCAAAAACATCCAGTACTTC
CASRALGTGEWAKNIQYF
>TRBV29-1|NA|TRBJ2-1|NA
TGCAGCGTAGCTGGGACACGAGACAATGAGCAGTTCTTC
CSVAGTRDNEQFF
>TRBV15|NA|TRBJ2-7|TRBD2
TGTGCCACCAGCAGAGTCCTAGCGGGAGGCTACGAGCAGTACTTC
CATSRVLAGGYEQYF